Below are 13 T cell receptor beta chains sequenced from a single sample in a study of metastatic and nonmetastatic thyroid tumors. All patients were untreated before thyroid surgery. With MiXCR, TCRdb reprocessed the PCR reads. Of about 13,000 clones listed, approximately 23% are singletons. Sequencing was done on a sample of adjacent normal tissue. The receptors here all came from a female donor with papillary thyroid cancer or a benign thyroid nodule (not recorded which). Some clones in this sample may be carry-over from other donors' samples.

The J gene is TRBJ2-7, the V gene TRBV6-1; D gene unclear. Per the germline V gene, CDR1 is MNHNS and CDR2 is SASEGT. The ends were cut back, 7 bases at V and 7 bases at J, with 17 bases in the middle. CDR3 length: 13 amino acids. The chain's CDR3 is CASTSYVGREQYF. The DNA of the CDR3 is TGTGCCAGCACCTCTTACGTCGGGCGGGAGCAGTACTTC.

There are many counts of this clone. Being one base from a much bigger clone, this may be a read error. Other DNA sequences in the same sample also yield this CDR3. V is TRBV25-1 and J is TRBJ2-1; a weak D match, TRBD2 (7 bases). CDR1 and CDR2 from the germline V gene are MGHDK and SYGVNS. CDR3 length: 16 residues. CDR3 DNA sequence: TGTGCCAGCAGTGTATCTTGGGGGGGCGCGTTGAATGAGCAGTCCTTC. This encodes CASSVSWGGALNEQSF.

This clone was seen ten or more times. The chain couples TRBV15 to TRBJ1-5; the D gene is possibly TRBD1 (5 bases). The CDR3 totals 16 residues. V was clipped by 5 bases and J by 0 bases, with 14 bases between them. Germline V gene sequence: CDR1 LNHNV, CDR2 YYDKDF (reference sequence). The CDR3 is CATSSDSPYSNQPQHF. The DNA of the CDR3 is TGTGCCACCAGCTCAGACAGTCCCTATAGCAATCAGCCCCAGCATTTT.

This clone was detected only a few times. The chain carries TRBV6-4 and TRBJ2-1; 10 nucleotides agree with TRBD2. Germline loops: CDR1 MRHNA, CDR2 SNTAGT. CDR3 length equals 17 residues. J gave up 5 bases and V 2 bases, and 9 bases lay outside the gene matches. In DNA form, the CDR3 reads TGTGCCAGCAGTGACCCCACCACTAGCGGGACAAACAATGAGCAGTTCTTC. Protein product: CASSDPTTSGTNNEQFF.

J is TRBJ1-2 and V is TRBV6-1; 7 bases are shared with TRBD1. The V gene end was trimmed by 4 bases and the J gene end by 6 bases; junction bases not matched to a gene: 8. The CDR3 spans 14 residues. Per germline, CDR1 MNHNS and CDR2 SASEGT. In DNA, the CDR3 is TGTGCCAGCAGTGGGCTTGGGACAGATGATGGCTACACCTTC. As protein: CASSGLGTDDGYTF.

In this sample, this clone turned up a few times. The CDR3 nucleotides are TGTGCCATCAGTGAGCCAATAAAGGGGACAGGTACCTACGAGCAGTACTTC. Protein sequence: CAISEPIKGTGTYEQYF. The chain employs TRBV10-3 and TRBJ2-7; 8 bases map to TRBD1. The CDR3 is 17 residues long. The V and J ends lost 2 bases and 2 bases, in that order; junction bases with no gene match: 11. Germline assignment: CDR1 ENHRY and CDR2 SYGVKD.

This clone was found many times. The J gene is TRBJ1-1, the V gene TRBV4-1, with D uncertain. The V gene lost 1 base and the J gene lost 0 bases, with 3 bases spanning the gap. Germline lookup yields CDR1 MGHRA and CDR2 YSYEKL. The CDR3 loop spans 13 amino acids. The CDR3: CASSQGMNTEAFF. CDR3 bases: TGCGCCAGCAGCCAAGGCATGAACACTGAAGCTTTCTTT.

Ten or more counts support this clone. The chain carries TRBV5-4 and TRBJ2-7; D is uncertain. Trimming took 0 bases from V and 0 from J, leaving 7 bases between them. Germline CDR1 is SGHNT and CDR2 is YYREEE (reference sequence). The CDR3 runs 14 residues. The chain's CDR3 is CASSLDRGSYEQYF. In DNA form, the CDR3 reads TGTGCCAGCAGCTTGGATCGAGGCTCCTACGAGCAGTACTTC.

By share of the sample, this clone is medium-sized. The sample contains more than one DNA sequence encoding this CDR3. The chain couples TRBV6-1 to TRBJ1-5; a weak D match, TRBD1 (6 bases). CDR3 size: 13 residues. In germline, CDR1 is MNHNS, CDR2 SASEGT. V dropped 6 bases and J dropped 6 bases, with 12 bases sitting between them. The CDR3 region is CASRQGTGQPQHF. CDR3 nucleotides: TGTGCCAGCAGGCAGGGGACGGGTCAGCCCCAGCATTTT.

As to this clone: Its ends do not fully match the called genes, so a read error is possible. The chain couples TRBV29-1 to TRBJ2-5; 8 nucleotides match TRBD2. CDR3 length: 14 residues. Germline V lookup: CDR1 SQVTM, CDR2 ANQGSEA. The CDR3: CSVVRSGGMKTQYF. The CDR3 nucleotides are TGCAGCGTTGTGCGATCGGGAGGGATGAAGACCCAGTACTTT.

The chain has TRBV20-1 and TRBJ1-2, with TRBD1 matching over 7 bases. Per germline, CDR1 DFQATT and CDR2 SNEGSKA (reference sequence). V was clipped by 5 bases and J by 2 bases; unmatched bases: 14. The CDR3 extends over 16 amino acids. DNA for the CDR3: TGCAGTGCTGTGGGCAGCGGGAGGACAGGAAACTATGGCTACACCTTC. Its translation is CSAVGSGRTGNYGYTF.

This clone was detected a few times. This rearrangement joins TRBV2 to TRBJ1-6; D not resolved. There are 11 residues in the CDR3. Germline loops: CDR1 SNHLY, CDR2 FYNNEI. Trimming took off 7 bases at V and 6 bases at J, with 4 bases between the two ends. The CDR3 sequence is CASTGNSPLHF. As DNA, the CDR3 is TGTGCCAGCACCGGTAATTCACCCCTCCACTTT. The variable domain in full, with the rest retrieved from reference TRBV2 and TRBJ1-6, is EPEVTQTPSHQVTQMGQEVILRCVPISNHLYFYWYRQILGQKVEFLVSFYNNEISEKSEIFDDQFSVERPDGSNFTLKIRSTKLEDSAMYFCASTGNSPLHFGNGTRLTVT.

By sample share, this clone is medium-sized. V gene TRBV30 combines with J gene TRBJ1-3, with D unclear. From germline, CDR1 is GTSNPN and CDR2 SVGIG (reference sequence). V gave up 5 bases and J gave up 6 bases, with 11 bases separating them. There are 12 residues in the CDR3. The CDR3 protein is CAWSQVENTIYF. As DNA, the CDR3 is TGTGCCTGGTCCCAGGTCGAAAACACCATATATTTT.